This T cell receptor beta chain was sequenced for a study of T cell clonality in common variable immunodeficiency. Whole-study results and caveats: Fewer deletions and N-nucleotide insertions were reportedly seen in common variable immunodeficiency TCR beta sequences. Shared TCRbeta clones were fewer between CVID subjects than controls.

CVID meant reduced serum IgG, IgA and/or IgM plus specific antibody deficiency. Both groups were predominantly of Caucasian heritage. Blood came from CVID subjects not ill and not taking immunomodulatory or immunosuppressive medication. Germline CDR1 DFQATT, CDR2 SNEGSKA (reference sequence). The CDR3 has 14 residues. The V segment lost 6 bases and the J segment 5 bases; nucleotides outside the gene matches: 10. Profiling relied on immunoSEQ multiplex PCR, and the TCRdb table lists in-frame clones only, not all of them. The sample contains about 26,000 clones, none of them singletons. This clone was counted at least ten times. Its antigen is as yet unknown. The CDR3 end is not reached by the read, which stops 3 residues before it; the germline J gene fills it in.

The sample taken for sequencing was peripheral blood mononuclear cells. The TCR comes from a human donor with common variable immunodeficiency. V and J are TRBV20-1 and TRBJ2-3; 8 positions agree with TRBD2. CDR3 region: CSAPRGGRGDTQYF. The CDR3 bases that were read are TGCAGTGCCCCGCGCGGGGGGAGGGGAGATACG.